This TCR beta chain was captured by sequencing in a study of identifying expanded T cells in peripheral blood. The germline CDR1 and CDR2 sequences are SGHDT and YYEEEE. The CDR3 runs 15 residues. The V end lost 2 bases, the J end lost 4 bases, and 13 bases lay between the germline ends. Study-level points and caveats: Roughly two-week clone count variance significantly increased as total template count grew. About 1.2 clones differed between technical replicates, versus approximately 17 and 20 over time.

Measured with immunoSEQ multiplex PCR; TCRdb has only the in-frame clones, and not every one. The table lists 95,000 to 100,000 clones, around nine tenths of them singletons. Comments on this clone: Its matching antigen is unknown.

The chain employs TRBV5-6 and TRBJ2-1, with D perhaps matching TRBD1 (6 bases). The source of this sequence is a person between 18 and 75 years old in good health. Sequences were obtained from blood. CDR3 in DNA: TGTGCCAGCAGCTTTTGGTTGGGGGCTTACAATGAGCAGTTCTTC. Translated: CASSFWLGAYNEQFF.